The clone carrying this TCR beta chain was detected once. Its target is unknown. This record comes from a study of T cell responses to AZD1222 COVID-19 vaccine. Across the whole study: Both about-4-week and about-12-week second-dose recipients were combined.

Sequencing used immunoSEQ multiplex PCR; TCRdb keeps in-frame clones, though not all of them. The sample includes tens of thousands of clones, over 75% of them seen just once. General study points: Repertoire sampling was restricted to post-peak T cell response timepoints. Across spike, vaccine-associated CD4 TCRs were found, dominant at 160-218 and 743-854.

V lost 6 bases, J lost 4 bases, and 11 bases lay in between. The CDR3 extends over 12 amino acids. Germline V gives CDR1 SQVTM, CDR2 ANQGSEA. The sequence was obtained from an adult in good health. Sequencing used peripheral blood, obtained on day 0 of AZD1222 vaccination. The chain combines TRBV29-1 with TRBJ2-3; D not resolved. CDR3 sequence (DNA): TGCAGCGTCGCGCTGACATCAGATACGCAGTATTTT. Translation gives CSVALTSDTQYF.